Presented here are 23 T cell receptor beta chains from one specimen sequenced in a study of shared clonotypes between healthy human individuals. Sequenced by immunoSEQ multiplex PCR; TCRdb stores in-frame clones only, minus some. The sample includes roughly 1,800,000 clones, roughly 95% of them seen just once. The naive CD8 population came from CD45RO-negative cells selected for CCR7, without terminally differentiated effector memory CD45RA+ cells. Sequencing was carried out using naive CD8+ T cells sorted from blood. The receptor set was obtained from a man aged 18 to 29 in good health.

Comment on this clone: Other DNA sequences within the sample encode an identical CDR3. The chain uses TRBV29-1 and TRBJ1-1; D uncertain. The V gene lost 0 bases and the J gene lost 3 bases, with 11 bases spanning the gap. The CDR3 has 14 amino acids. CDR1 is SQVTM, CDR2 ANQGSEA, per germline. The CDR3 spells CSVEDLTEDTEAFF. CDR3 DNA: TGCAGCGTTGAAGATCTAACTGAGGACACTGAAGCTTTCTTT.

The chain employs TRBV19 and TRBJ2-2, with D unclear. Trimming pared 3 bases from V and 3 bases from J, leaving 11 bases between. CDR1 is LNHDA and CDR2 is SQIVND in the germline V gene (reference sequence). The CDR3 loop spans 15 amino acids. The DNA for the CDR3 is TGTGCCAGTAGTATGCTAGTTATTGACACCGGGGAGCTGTTTTTT. Amino acid sequence: CASSMLVIDTGELFF.

This CDR3 reads CASNRDEDTQYF. In DNA, the CDR3 is TGTGCCAGCAACCGAGACGAAGATACGCAGTATTTT. The chain recombines TRBV5-4 with TRBJ2-3; D is ambiguous. This CDR3 region has 12 residues. V dropped 6 bases and J dropped 5 bases, with 10 bases sitting between them. Germline V gene lookup returns CDR1 SGHNT and CDR2 YYREEE (reference sequence).

A word on this clone: It differs at one base from a far larger clone, so likely a read error. This sample includes further DNA sequences coding for the same CDR3. CDR3 sequence (DNA): TGTGCCAGCAGCTTAGGGGACGAGCAGTACTTC. This encodes CASSLGDEQYF. The chain links TRBV7-6 to TRBJ2-7; no reliable D call. The length of the CDR3 is 11 residues. The ends were cut back, 1 base at V and 5 bases at J, with 3 bases in the middle. Germline values: CDR1 SGHVS, CDR2 FNYEAQ.

Details on this clone: This sample also contains other DNA sequences that code for the same CDR3. The chain couples TRBV5-1 to TRBJ2-7, with 8 bases identical to TRBD1. This CDR3 has 13 residues. Germline V gene sequence: CDR1 SGHRS, CDR2 YFSETQ. The ends lost 4 bases at V and 4 bases at J; junction bases unmatched: 4. Here the CDR3 DNA reads TGCGCCAGCAGCGCCGGACAGGGTTACGAGCAGTACTTC. Its protein product is CASSAGQGYEQYF.

The rearrangement links TRBV14 to TRBJ1-2; 9 bases align to TRBD1. The J segment lost 5 bases and the V segment lost 4 bases, leaving 5 bases of the junction unmatched. Germline CDR1 SGHDN, CDR2 FVKESK. The CDR3 sequence is 14 residues long. The CDR3 protein is CASSRTGTGYGYTF. The CDR3 coding sequence is TGTGCCAGCAGCCGAACCGGGACAGGGTATGGCTACACCTTC.

V and J are TRBV4-1 and TRBJ1-1; D call uncertain. Germline loops: CDR1 MGHRA, CDR2 YSYEKL. The CDR3 sequence is 16 residues long. Trimming took 1 base from V and 1 from J, leaving 13 bases between them. The CDR3: CASSQALANENTEAFF. The CDR3, as DNA: TGCGCCAGCAGCCAAGCCCTCGCCAATGAGAACACTGAAGCTTTCTTT.

About this clone itself: Other DNA sequences in this sample translate to the same CDR3. The rearrangement uses TRBV9 and TRBJ2-5; D might be TRBD1 (6 bases). The CDR3 contains 14 residues. Germline-derived CDR1 and CDR2 are SGDLS and YYNGEE. V lost 5 bases and J 2 bases, leaving 13 bases between the germline ends. The CDR3 is CASSATGLQETQYF. DNA for the CDR3: TGTGCCAGCAGTGCAACAGGGTTACAAGAGACCCAGTACTTC.

This chain links TRBV5-1 with TRBJ2-1, with D tentatively TRBD1 or TRBD2 (5 bases each). The CDR3 is 17 residues long. Germline CDR1 is SGHRS and CDR2 is YFSETQ. The ends were cut back, 0 bases at V and 5 bases at J, with 18 bases in the middle. The CDR3 DNA reads TGCGCCAGCAGCTTGGACAAAGACGGGACCACGCACAATGAGCAGTTCTTC. The encoded protein is CASSLDKDGTTHNEQFF.

The rearrangement links TRBV11-2 to TRBJ2-7; 9 nucleotides line up with TRBD2. The trim removed 3 bases at V and 7 bases at J, leaving 7 bases unmatched. Germline CDR1 is SGHAT and CDR2 is FQNNGV. The CDR3 covers 14 residues. CDR3 loop: CASSLIAGVEEQYF. CDR3 in DNA: TGTGCCAGCAGCTTGATAGCGGGAGTGGAAGAGCAGTACTTC.

J is TRBJ2-7 and V is TRBV5-1; tentative D call: TRBD1 (6 bases). CDR1 SGHRS and CDR2 YFSETQ come from the germline V gene. Trimming removed 4 bases at V and 3 bases at J, with 11 bases between. This CDR3 region has 13 residues. In nucleotides, the CDR3 is TGCGCCAGCAGCGTGGGACATCTCTACGAGCAGTACTTC. Protein sequence: CASSVGHLYEQYF.

J is TRBJ2-1 and V is TRBV10-1; D gene ambiguous. CDR1 WNHNN and CDR2 SYGVQD come from the germline V gene (reference sequence). V was cut by 2 bases and J by 2 bases, with 13 bases left in between. This CDR3 has 16 residues. Here the CDR3 reads CASSEEMDQTYNEQFF. The CDR3 DNA reads TGCGCCAGCAGTGAGGAAATGGACCAAACCTACAATGAGCAGTTCTTC.

Here the CDR3 reads CASSSQGDNEKLFF. CDR3 nucleotides: TGTGCCAGCAGCTCCCAGGGTGATAATGAAAAACTGTTTTTT. The chain is built from TRBV13 and TRBJ1-4, with a weak D call TRBD1 (5 bases). V dropped 4 bases and J dropped 4 bases, with 10 bases sitting between them. This CDR3 region has 14 residues. Germline CDR1 and CDR2: PRHDT and FYEKMQ (reference sequence). Full variable domain (outside the CDR3, taken from reference TRBV13 and TRBJ1-4): AAGVIQSPRHLIKEKRETATLKCYPIPRHDTVYWYQQGPGQDPQFLISFYEKMQSDKGSIPDRFSAQQFSDYHSELNMSSLELGDSALYFCASSSQGDNEKLFFGSGTQLSVL.

This sequence joins TRBV19 and TRBJ1-1; no firm D call. The CDR3 extends over 14 amino acids. Trimming cost V 2 bases and J 4 bases, with 11 bases left between them. CDR1 is LNHDA, CDR2 SQIVND, per germline (reference sequence). CDR3 coding DNA: TGTGCCAGTAGTATAAGGAGTCTCGGCACTGAAGCTTTCTTT. Amino acids: CASSIRSLGTEAFF.

This clone was picked up a small number of times. Additional DNA sequences in this sample encode the identical CDR3. The J gene is TRBJ1-3, the V gene TRBV9, with a weak D call TRBD1 (5 bases). The CDR3 contains 15 residues. The ends were cut back, 2 bases at V and 0 bases at J, with 9 bases in the middle. Germline V gives CDR1 SGDLS, CDR2 YYNGEE. The chain's CDR3 is CASSVGQSSGNTIYF. The DNA of the CDR3 is TGTGCCAGCAGCGTGGGGCAGAGCTCTGGAAACACCATATATTTT.

In regard to this clone: In the same sample, other DNA sequences code for this CDR3. The V gene is TRBV7-6, the J gene TRBJ1-4, with a weak D call TRBD1 (5 bases). The germline V gene encodes CDR1 SGHVS and CDR2 FNYEAQ. The CDR3 consists of 14 residues. The germline V and J ends were trimmed by 0 bases and 7 bases, with 9 bases remaining between them. The DNA for the CDR3 is TGTGCCAGCAGCTTAGCGGGTGGGGGTGAAAAACTGTTTTTT. Its protein product is CASSLAGGGEKLFF.

The V gene is TRBV15, the J gene TRBJ1-2; TRBD1 might be the D (5 bases). V was cut by 8 bases and J by 2 bases, with 9 bases left in between. Germline CDR1 is LNHNV and CDR2 is YYDKDF (reference sequence). The CDR3 runs to 12 residues. The CDR3 DNA is TGTGCCACCGGGGGATCCAACTATGGCTACACCTTC. This sequence encodes CATGGSNYGYTF.

The count of this clone is one. The genes are TRBV28 and TRBJ2-7; possibly TRBD2 for D (7 bases). The CDR3 runs 14 residues. Germline values: CDR1 MDHEN, CDR2 SYDVKM. The V end was cut by 5 bases, the J end by 3 bases, with 14 bases between. The chain's CDR3 is CASSVAGAIYEQYF. DNA of the CDR3: TGTGCCAGCAGTGTCGCGGGGGCAATCTACGAGCAGTACTTC.

V usage is TRBV6-1 and J usage is TRBJ2-1; TRBD2 matches at 16 bases. The ends lost 10 bases at V and 10 bases at J; junction bases unmatched: 7. The CDR3 contains 14 residues. CDR1 and CDR2 from the germline V gene are MNHNS and SASEGT. This CDR3 is CATSGLAGGPEQFF. The CDR3, as DNA: TGTGCCACCTCGGGACTAGCGGGAGGGCCCGAGCAGTTCTTC.

The gene calls are TRBV9 and TRBJ1-2; a possible D gene is TRBD1 (5 bases). The CDR3 is 15 residues long. The germline V and J ends were trimmed by 0 bases and 2 bases, with 11 bases remaining between them. Germline V gene sequence: CDR1 SGDLS, CDR2 YYNGEE. In DNA form, the CDR3 reads TGTGCCAGCAGCGTAGGGGTCGGGGGGAACTATGGCTACACCTTC. This codes for CASSVGVGGNYGYTF.

The rearrangement links TRBV6-6 to TRBJ2-7; 8 positions agree with TRBD1. The CDR3 is 14 residues long. CDR1 is MNHNY, CDR2 SVGAGI, per germline (reference sequence). After removal of 2 bases from V and 7 bases from J, the junction contained 7 bases not matched to a gene. As DNA, the CDR3 is TGTGCCAGCAGTTACCCAGGGGGCGTTGAGGAGCAGTACTTC. Protein: CASSYPGGVEEQYF.

The chain links TRBV5-4 to TRBJ2-1, with a possible D match to TRBD1 (6 bases). Germline CDR1 reads SGHNT; CDR2 reads YYREEE (reference sequence). The germline V and J ends were trimmed by 1 base and 8 bases, with 13 bases remaining between them. The CDR3 consists of 14 residues. CDR3 DNA sequence: TGTGCCAGCAGCTTGAGGGACACAAGAGATGAGCAGTTCTTC. This codes for CASSLRDTRDEQFF.

The chain is built from TRBV29-1 and TRBJ2-7; D gene uncertain. CDR3 length equals 14 residues. V lost 0 bases and J 3 bases, leaving 12 bases between the germline ends. Germline values: CDR1 SQVTM, CDR2 ANQGSEA. CDR3 in DNA: TGCAGCGTTGAAGATCCACGGGCTAACTACGAGCAGTACTTC. It codes for CSVEDPRANYEQYF.